These T cell receptor beta chains were read from a single sample in a study of shared clonotypes between healthy human individuals. Here immunoSEQ multiplex PCR was the method, and the copy in TCRdb shows in-frame clones only, minus some. The sample holds about 600,000 clones, approximately 97% seen once. Material: naive CD4+ T cells sorted from blood. The receptor source for this set is a woman younger than 45 in good health. CDR3s include the opening cysteine and the closing phenylalanine or tryptophan. D genes are given only for firm matches. The size field is filled for only some rows; it gives once, few, many or a size class.

d_call	v_call	j_call	clone_size	cdr3_aa	cdr3_nt
.	TRBV19	TRBJ1-2	.	CASSTGENGYGYTF	TGTGCCAGTAGTACAGGGGAAAATGGCTATGGCTACACCTTC
TRBD1	TRBV5-1	TRBJ1-6	.	CASRGTGQVGGLHF	TGCGCCAGCAGGGGGACAGGGCAGGTCGGTGGCCTCCACTTT
TRBD2	TRBV7-9	TRBJ2-2	.	CASRVRGRVTGELFF	TGTGCCAGCAGAGTTCGCGGGAGGGTAACCGGGGAGCTGTTTTTT
TRBD1	TRBV19	TRBJ2-7	.	CASSPTDRGSFYEQYF	TGTGCCAGTAGTCCTACGGACAGGGGTTCATTCTACGAGCAGTACTTC
TRBD1	TRBV6-1	TRBJ1-2	.	CASSEMPGQGARYGYTF	TGTGCCAGCAGTGAGATGCCGGGACAGGGGGCTCGCTATGGCTACACCTTC
TRBD1	TRBV6-5	TRBJ2-7	.	CASSYHGLQGAVEQYF	TGTGCCAGCAGTTACCACGGTTTACAGGGGGCAGTCGAGCAGTACTTC
.	TRBV14	TRBJ1-6	.	CASSQVLAPLHF	TGTGCCAGCAGCCAAGTCCTGGCACCCCTCCACTTT
TRBD1	TRBV28	TRBJ2-7	.	CASSPRQGRFNEQYF	TGTGCCAGCAGCCCTAGACAGGGGCGTTTTAACGAGCAGTACTTC
TRBD1	TRBV28	TRBJ1-2	.	CASSFSGQGLPYGYTF	TGTGCCAGCTCCTTCTCTGGACAGGGTCTACCCTATGGCTACACCTTC
.	TRBV9	TRBJ1-4	.	CASSANMGTNEKLFF	TGTGCCAGCAGCGCCAACATGGGGACTAATGAAAAACTGTTTTTT
.	TRBV5-1	TRBJ1-3	once	CASSLADGNTIYF	TGCGCCAGCAGCTTGGCCGATGGAAACACCATATATTTT
.	TRBV30	TRBJ1-1	.	CAWRGPWSANTEAFF	TGTGCCTGGAGGGGCCCCTGGTCGGCGAACACTGAAGCTTTCTTT
TRBD2	TRBV7-6	TRBJ2-7	once	CASSLVAGDYEQYF	TGTGCCAGCAGCTTAGTGGCGGGAGATTACGAGCAGTACTTC
TRBD2	TRBV27	TRBJ2-1	.	CASSIREVSYNEQFF	TGTGCCAGCAGCATACGGGAGGTGTCCTACAATGAGCAGTTCTTC
.	TRBV19	TRBJ1-4	.	CASSIRRPATNEKLFF	TGTGCCAGTAGTATCCGACGGCCCGCAACTAATGAAAAACTGTTTTTT
TRBD1	TRBV5-4	TRBJ1-5	.	CASSFSPRGQGAIQPQHF	TGTGCCAGCAGCTTCTCCCCGCGGGGACAGGGGGCTATTCAGCCCCAGCATTTT
TRBD2	TRBV7-9	TRBJ2-7	.	CASSPGLAGGLFHEQYF	TGTGCCAGCAGCCCCGGGCTAGCGGGAGGGCTCTTTCATGAGCAGTACTTC
TRBD2	TRBV5-8	TRBJ2-3	.	CASSLGYSSGKAQYF	TGTGCCAGCAGCTTGGGTTATTCTAGCGGGAAAGCGCAGTATTTT
.	TRBV5-5	TRBJ2-5	.	CASSYGGQETQYF	TGTGCCAGCAGCTACGGCGGTCAAGAGACCCAGTACTTC
TRBD1	TRBV7-9	TRBJ2-5	.	CASSKTGQGDGETQYF	TGTGCCAGCAGCAAGACGGGACAGGGTGATGGAGAGACCCAGTACTTC
TRBD1	TRBV5-6	TRBJ2-7	.	CASRRQGFGEQYF	TGTGCCAGCAGGCGACAGGGATTCGGCGAGCAGTACTTC
TRBD2	TRBV4-1	TRBJ2-4	.	CASSQGISGLGDIQYF	TGCGCCAGCAGCCAAGGCATTAGCGGGTTGGGGGACATTCAGTACTTC
.	TRBV10-3	TRBJ2-3	.	CASGSSEDTQYF	TGTGCCTCCGGGTCCAGTGAAGATACGCAGTATTTT
TRBD1	TRBV25-1	TRBJ1-3	.	CASSPGTGAVRNTIYF	TGTGCCAGCAGTCCCGGGACAGGGGCGGTTAGAAACACCATATATTTT
.	TRBV29-1	TRBJ1-1	.	CSVVGPAAGTEAFF	TGCAGCGTTGTGGGGCCGGCGGCGGGAACTGAAGCTTTCTTT
TRBD1	TRBV27	TRBJ2-7	.	CASSFRTGVGYEQYF	TGTGCCAGCAGTTTCAGGACAGGGGTCGGCTACGAGCAGTACTTC
.	TRBV6-5	TRBJ2-7	.	CASSAGYEQYF	TGTGCCAGCAGTGCAGGGTACGAGCAGTACTTC
.	TRBV6-5	TRBJ2-7	.	CASSSGRSSYEQYF	TGTGCCAGCAGTTCGGGCCGGAGCTCCTACGAGCAGTACTTC
.	TRBV28	TRBJ2-2	.	CASRIGGNTGELFF	TGTGCCAGCAGAATCGGGGGGAACACCGGGGAGCTGTTTTTT
.	TRBV20-1	TRBJ2-4	.	CSARKGNIQYF	TGCAGTGCTAGAAAGGGAAACATTCAGTACTTC
.	TRBV11-2	TRBJ1-6	.	CASSFGTQGSPLHF	TGTGCCAGCAGCTTCGGGACTCAGGGCTCACCCCTCCACTTT
.	TRBV7-6	TRBJ1-2	.	CASSLAGLGYTF	TGTGCCAGCAGCTTAGCTGGGTTGGGCTACACCTTC
TRBD1	TRBV13	TRBJ2-7	.	CASSLELDRAYEQYF	TGTGCCAGCAGCTTAGAGTTGGACAGGGCCTACGAGCAGTACTTC
.	TRBV2	TRBJ1-2	.	CASSPNLLRYGYTF	TGTGCCAGCAGCCCGAATCTGCTCCGCTATGGCTACACCTTC
TRBD2	TRBV7-2	TRBJ2-1	.	CASSLGTSSYEQFF	TGTGCCAGCAGCTTAGGGACTAGCTCCTATGAGCAGTTCTTC